The rows below give T cell receptor beta chains drawn from one sample of a study of T cell changes during pregnancy in multiple sclerosis. Produced via immunoSEQ multiplex PCR; TCRdb's table is partial and in-frame only. The table lists under 70,000 clones, around 90% of them singletons. The sample in question was CD4+ T cells from peripheral blood mononuclear cells, obtained in the first trimester of pregnancy. The receptors shown here come from a female donor with multiple sclerosis, enrolled in a pregnancy study. Each CDR3 is given with its conserved first and last residue. D genes are given only for firm matches. The size field is filled for only some rows; it gives once, few, many or a size class.

size	length	D	V	J	CDR3	DNA
NA	16	NA	TRBV12-5	TRBJ1-2	CASGLVKKAITVNYTF	TGTGCTAGTGGTTTGGTGAAGAAAGCCATAACTGTTAACTACACCTTC
NA	15	TRBD2	TRBV6-1	TRBJ2-7	CASSTSTSGTYEQYF	TGTGCCAGCAGTACCTCGACTAGCGGCACCTACGAGCAGTACTTC
NA	16	NA	TRBV5-6	TRBJ2-7	CASSLAGAQLSYEQYF	TGTGCCAGCAGCTTGGCAGGGGCGCAACTCTCCTACGAGCAGTACTTC
NA	15	NA	TRBV7-2	TRBJ2-5	CASTPVSWPLKTQYF	TGTGCCAGCACCCCCGTCTCGTGGCCGCTTAAGACCCAGTACTTC
NA	15	TRBD2	TRBV7-6	TRBJ2-1	CASSNSGGRYNEQFF	TGTGCCAGCAGCAACAGCGGGGGGAGATACAATGAGCAGTTCTTC
NA	13	NA	TRBV6-6	TRBJ2-3	CATGARGRDTQYF	TGTGCCACCGGAGCCAGGGGCAGGGATACGCAGTATTTT
NA	17	TRBD1	TRBV5-1	TRBJ2-2	CASSGAPGTGGYGELFF	TGCGCCAGCAGCGGGGCCCCCGGGACAGGGGGTTACGGGGAGCTGTTTTTT
NA	14	TRBD1	TRBV7-2	TRBJ1-6	CASSSNRGLSPLHF	TGTGCCAGCAGCTCCAATAGGGGGCTTTCACCCCTCCACTTT
NA	13	NA	TRBV7-2	TRBJ1-2	CASSQDVRERYTF	TGTGCCAGCAGCCAGGATGTCAGGGAACGCTACACCTTC
NA	13	NA	TRBV30	TRBJ2-7	CAWSRRSSYEQYF	TGTGCCTGGAGCCGCAGAAGCTCCTACGAGCAGTACTTC
NA	15	NA	TRBV5-1	TRBJ2-5	CASSLEGSVGETQYF	TGCGCCAGCAGCTTGGAGGGTAGCGTCGGGGAGACCCAGTACTTC
NA	15	NA	TRBV5-6	TRBJ1-3	CASSLVGAAGNTIYF	TGTGCCAGCAGCTTGGTGGGGGCGGCTGGAAACACCATATATTTT
NA	16	NA	TRBV2	TRBJ1-2	CASRDFLAVLNYGYTF	TGTGCCAGCAGGGACTTTTTAGCGGTTTTAAACTATGGCTACACCTTC
NA	14	NA	TRBV5-6	TRBJ2-5	CASSRAGVQETQYF	TGTGCCAGCAGCCGCGCCGGGGTCCAAGAGACCCAGTACTTC
NA	13	NA	TRBV6-1	TRBJ2-5	CASLQARQETQYF	TGTGCCAGCCTCCAGGCTCGTCAAGAGACCCAGTACTTC
many	12	TRBD1	TRBV2	TRBJ2-5	CASGDREAAQYF	TGTGCCAGCGGGGACAGGGAGGCGGCCCAGTACTTC
once	12	NA	TRBV7-2	TRBJ1-2	CASGRGREGYTF	TGTGCCAGCGGCAGGGGTAGGGAAGGCTACACCTTC
once	15	NA	TRBV4-3	TRBJ1-2	CASSPLLDSYYGYTF	TGCGCCAGCAGCCCTCTATTGGACAGCTACTATGGCTACACCTTC
NA	15	NA	TRBV11-2	TRBJ2-7	CASSSIRGRSYEQYF	TGTGCCAGCAGCTCAATTAGGGGTAGGTCCTACGAGCAGTACTTC
NA	14	TRBD1	TRBV30	TRBJ2-7	CAWTQGAPTYEQYF	TGTGCCTGGACACAGGGGGCCCCTACCTACGAGCAGTACTTC
NA	15	NA	TRBV7-2	TRBJ2-2	CASSLARQNTGELFF	TGTGCCAGCAGCTTAGCGCGTCAGAACACCGGGGAGCTGTTTTTT
NA	15	NA	TRBV7-2	TRBJ2-7	CASSLVPGASYEQYF	TGTGCCAGCAGCTTAGTGCCAGGGGCGTCCTACGAGCAGTACTTC
NA	14	NA	TRBV10-3	TRBJ1-5	CAISEPVSNQPQHF	TGTGCCATCAGTGAGCCAGTTTCGAATCAGCCCCAGCATTTT
NA	11	NA	TRBV6-1	TRBJ2-7	CASSDYYEQYF	TGTGCCAGCAGTGACTACTACGAGCAGTACTTC
once	15	TRBD1	TRBV5-3	TRBJ2-5	CARRRDREGQETQYF	TGTGCCAGAAGACGGGACAGGGAGGGCCAAGAGACCCAGTACTTC
NA	14	TRBD1	TRBV6-6	TRBJ1-5	CASSLTGDDQPQHF	TGTGCCAGCAGTTTGACAGGGGATGATCAGCCCCAGCATTTT
NA	15	NA	TRBV18	TRBJ2-7	CASSPAGGFYYEQYF	TGTGCCAGCTCACCAGCCGGAGGTTTCTACTACGAGCAGTACTTC
once	18	TRBD2	TRBV7-2	TRBJ2-6	CASSPWVAGRSGANVLTF	TGTGCCAGCAGCCCCTGGGTAGCGGGGCGCTCTGGGGCCAACGTCCTGACTTTC
few	15	NA	TRBV18	TRBJ1-2	CASSAQGRGSYGYTF	TGTGCCAGCTCGGCCCAGGGTAGGGGCAGCTATGGCTACACCTTC
NA	15	TRBD1	TRBV5-6	TRBJ1-1	CASSLEGQGFTEAFF	TGTGCCAGCAGCTTGGAGGGACAGGGGTTCACTGAAGCTTTCTTT
NA	13	TRBD1	TRBV7-2	TRBJ2-1	CASSSDRGHEQFF	TGTGCCAGCAGCTCCGACAGGGGCCATGAGCAGTTCTTC
NA	16	TRBD2	TRBV5-1	TRBJ2-5	CASSLIPGGGQETQYF	TGCGCCAGCAGCTTGATCCCCGGGGGGGGACAAGAGACCCAGTACTTC
once	13	TRBD1	TRBV9	TRBJ1-2	CASSAGGGSGYTF	TGTGCCAGCAGCGCAGGGGGAGGCTCTGGCTACACCTTC
once	16	TRBD2	TRBV5-1	TRBJ2-5	CASRETSGGAAETQYF	TGCGCCAGCAGAGAGACTAGCGGGGGGGCCGCTGAGACCCAGTACTTC
NA	16	TRBD1	TRBV27	TRBJ1-6	CASSRDRSSYNSPLHF	TGTGCCAGCAGTCGGGACAGGAGCTCCTATAATTCACCCCTCCACTTT
NA	15	NA	TRBV9	TRBJ2-7	CASSAAGPSTGEQYF	TGTGCCAGCAGCGCCGCCGGGCCCTCTACGGGGGAGCAGTACTTC
few	14	NA	TRBV13	TRBJ1-6	CASSLAGTNSPLHF	TGTGCCAGCAGCTTGGCGGGGACCAATTCACCCCTCCACTTT
NA	15	TRBD2	TRBV6-4	TRBJ2-5	CASSVTSGGQETQYF	TGTGCCAGCAGTGTTACTAGCGGGGGACAAGAGACCCAGTACTTC
NA	14	TRBD1	TRBV6-1	TRBJ1-6	CASRGQGVGSPLHF	TGTGCCAGCAGGGGACAGGGGGTAGGTTCACCCCTCCACTTT
NA	15	TRBD1	TRBV6-4	TRBJ1-2	CASSPLTGGRSGYTF	TGTGCCAGCAGCCCTTTAACAGGGGGCAGGAGCGGCTACACCTTC
NA	18	TRBD1	TRBV11-3	TRBJ2-2	CASSLDPRDRRYTGELFF	TGTGCCAGCAGCTTGGACCCCCGGGACAGGAGATACACCGGGGAGCTGTTTTTT
NA	14	TRBD2	TRBV10-3	TRBJ2-5	CAIRGTSGGETQYF	TGTGCCATCCGGGGGACTAGCGGAGGAGAGACCCAGTACTTC
NA	16	NA	TRBV5-4	TRBJ2-5	CASSLGGLGKQETQYF	TGTGCCAGCAGCTTGGGAGGTCTAGGAAAACAAGAGACCCAGTACTTC
once	15	NA	TRBV6-5	TRBJ1-2	CASSYSVGGHYGYTF	TGTGCCAGCAGTTACTCGGTGGGGGGGCACTATGGCTACACCTTC